The 24 T cell receptor beta chains below were found in one sample sequenced in a study of blood T cell repertoires in COVID-19. Assay used: immunoSEQ multiplex PCR; TCRdb lists only in-frame clones, some missing. The data show a few hundred thousand clones, roughly 80% seen once. The sequencing input was PBMCs or T cells enriched from blood (not recorded which). Every receptor here comes from a middle-aged woman with acute COVID-19.

V usage is TRBV20-1 and J usage is TRBJ1-5; D possibly corresponds to TRBD1 (5 bases). Germline CDR1 is DFQATT and CDR2 is SNEGSKA (reference sequence). The CDR3 runs to 16 residues. Trimming cost V 3 bases and J 0 bases, with 15 bases left between them. Written as DNA, the CDR3 is TGCAGTGCTAGTGATGGGGGGAGTATTAGCAATCAGCCCCAGCATTTT. Protein: CSASDGGSISNQPQHF.

The genes are TRBV24-1 and TRBJ2-7, with a tentative D call TRBD2 (5 bases). This CDR3 comprises 13 residues. V lost 2 bases and J 4 bases, leaving 8 bases between the germline ends. Germline V gene sequence: CDR1 KGHDR, CDR2 SFDVKD. The CDR3 sequence: CATSDWSGYEQYF. The CDR3, as DNA: TGTGCCACCAGTGATTGGTCGGGGTACGAGCAGTACTTC.

The rearrangement uses TRBV6-6 and TRBJ2-5; TRBD2 matches at 7 bases. V was pared by 6 bases and J by 4 bases, with 11 bases of the junction left unmatched. The CDR3 covers 15 residues. Germline V gives CDR1 MNHNY, CDR2 SVGAGI (reference sequence). DNA for the CDR3: TGTGCCAGCAGCTCCGAGCGGGGTAAAGGAGAGACCCAGTACTTC. It codes for CASSSERGKGETQYF.

The V call is TRBV6-2 or TRBV6-3, the J call TRBJ2-5, with a weak D call TRBD1 (5 bases). The V end lost 4 bases, the J end lost 1 base, and 19 bases lay between the germline ends. The length of the CDR3 is 17 residues. Germline values: CDR1 MNHEY, CDR2 SVGEGT. In nucleotides, the CDR3 is TGTGCCAGCAGTTTCGTGTTGACAGCCGCCGGCCAAGAGACCCAGTACTTC. It codes for CASSFVLTAAGQETQYF.

The CDR3: CASSFGDRVQNIQYF. The CDR3 DNA follows: TGTGCCAGCAGCTTCGGAGACAGGGTCCAAAACATTCAGTACTTC. This chain joins TRBV7-2 and TRBJ2-4; 7 nucleotides match TRBD1. Unmatched junction bases numbered 7, after V lost 3 bases and J lost 5 bases. This CDR3 contains 15 residues. CDR1 and CDR2 (germline): SGHTA, FQGNSA.

The V and J genes are TRBV7-3 and TRBJ2-6, with 12 bases fitting TRBD2. The germline gives CDR1 SGHTA, CDR2 FQGTGA. The V gene end was trimmed by 5 bases and the J gene end by 2 bases; junction bases not matched to a gene: 4. This CDR3 has 17 residues. This CDR3 reads CASSPRTSGTGANVLTF. The CDR3 DNA sequence: TGTGCCAGCAGCCCTAGGACTAGCGGGACTGGGGCCAACGTCCTGACTTTC.

The chain links TRBV21-1 to TRBJ2-7; the table calls TRBD2, which could not be checked here. TRBV21-1 is reported as a pseudogene. This CDR3 comprises 17 residues. The CDR3 here is CASSKRESIRLNYEQYF. CDR3 DNA sequence: TGTGCCAGCAGCAAGAGGGAGAGTATCCGCCTTAACTACGAGCAGTACTTC.

A few counts support this clone. The chain recombines TRBV2 with TRBJ2-2, with D tentatively TRBD1 (6 bases). Germline lookup yields CDR1 SNHLY and CDR2 FYNNEI. V was cut by 2 bases and J by 1 base, with 11 bases left in between. This CDR3 spans 16 amino acids. In nucleotides, the CDR3 is TGTGCCAGCAGTGAATCCCCGGACAGGAACACCGGGGAGCTGTTTTTT. It encodes CASSESPDRNTGELFF. The entire variable domain, with the rest obtained from reference TRBV2 and TRBJ2-2, is as follows: EPEVTQTPSHQVTQMGQEVILRCVPISNHLYFYWYRQILGQKVEFLVSFYNNEISEKSEIFDDQFSVERPDGSNFTLKIRSTKLEDSAMYFCASSESPDRNTGELFFGEGSRLTVL.

The J gene is TRBJ1-5, the V gene TRBV19; 8 positions agree with TRBD1. Germline V gene data show CDR1 as LNHDA and CDR2 as SQIVND (reference sequence). V dropped 0 bases and J dropped 3; count of bases not matched to a gene: 7. This CDR3 has 17 residues. This CDR3 is CASSIDLTGAFNQPQHF. CDR3 sequence (DNA): TGTGCCAGTAGTATAGATCTGACAGGGGCTTTCAATCAGCCCCAGCATTTT.

This clone was counted many times. The genes are TRBV10-2 and TRBJ2-3; 8 bases fit TRBD2. Germline V gene data show CDR1 as WSHSY and CDR2 as SAAADI. The CDR3 sequence is 15 residues long. The J segment lost 1 base and the V segment lost 2 bases, leaving 2 bases of the junction unmatched. The CDR3 spells CASSEGRGGTDTQYF. Here the CDR3 DNA reads TGCGCCAGCAGTGAGGGGCGGGGGGGCACAGATACGCAGTATTTT.

The chain uses TRBV24-1 and TRBJ2-3, with 8 positions matching TRBD2. Germline assignment: CDR1 KGHDR and CDR2 SFDVKD. The CDR3 sequence is 14 residues long. V was pared by 5 bases and J by 4 bases, with 4 bases of the junction left unmatched. CDR3 in DNA: TGTGCCACCAGTGGAGCGGGGGCGCCAGATACGCAGTATTTT. This encodes CATSGAGAPDTQYF.

The chain uses TRBV5-4 and TRBJ2-2, with TRBD1 identical over 10 bases. The CDR3 has 16 residues. Germline V gene sequence: CDR1 SGHNT, CDR2 YYREEE (reference sequence). Unmatched junction bases numbered 8, after V lost 4 bases and J lost 5 bases. For the CDR3, the DNA is TGTGCCAGCAGCCAATGGGACAGGGGATTGACCGGGGAGCTGTTTTTT. Translated: CASSQWDRGLTGELFF.

The V call is TRBV10-1, the J call TRBJ2-7; maybe TRBD1 (6 bases). The length of the CDR3 is 15 residues. Germline V gene data show CDR1 as WNHNN and CDR2 as SYGVQD (reference sequence). V was shortened by 3 bases and J by 5 bases, with 17 bases between the two germline ends. The CDR3 DNA reads as TGCGCCAGCAGTGAAGGTCGGGTAAAGGGGGACGAGCAGTACTTC. This gives the protein CASSEGRVKGDEQYF.

V gene TRBV7-6 combines with J gene TRBJ2-3; D possibly corresponds to TRBD1 (5 bases). CDR1 is SGHVS and CDR2 is FNYEAQ in the germline V gene. There are 14 residues in the CDR3. Trimming removed 5 bases at V and 6 bases at J, with 15 bases between. In DNA, the CDR3 is TGTGCCAGCAGCCCGGACACGGATAGGGATACGCAGTATTTT. Amino acids: CASSPDTDRDTQYF.

This chain connects TRBV3-1 (or the pseudogene TRBV3-2) to TRBJ2-3, with 11 positions matching TRBD2. The CDR3 is 18 amino acids. With 5 bases clipped from V and 3 bases from J, the junction kept 13 bases outside the gene matches. Germline CDR1 LGHDT, CDR2 YNNKEL (reference sequence). CDR3 loop: CASSSGVAGGPLTDTQYF. The CDR3 nucleotides read TGTGCCAGCAGCTCCGGGGTAGCGGGAGGGCCCTTGACAGATACGCAGTATTTT.

This chain uses TRBV27 with TRBJ2-5; D may be TRBD2 (6 bases). Germline CDR1 MNHEY, CDR2 SMNVEV (reference sequence). This CDR3 comprises 15 residues. V was clipped by 2 bases and J by 5 bases, with 15 bases between them. Written as DNA, the CDR3 is TGTGCCAGCAGTTTACGAGAGGGGACTGGGGAGACCCAGTACTTC. Translating gives CASSLREGTGETQYF.

This clone was found many times. Without the conserved terminal phenylalanine or tryptophan, this CDR3 likely stems from a read error. The DNA is left out, because the CDR3 cannot be placed on it with certainty; the CDR3 is given as TCRdb lists it. This chain joins TRBV5-3 and TRBJ1-1. TRBV5-3 is placed among ORFs of uncertain function. The CDR3 extends over 9 residues, inclusive of both ends. CDR3 amino acids: CARSLDSPI.

The chain couples TRBV6-5 to TRBJ1-1; perhaps TRBD1 as D (6 bases). Germline V lookup: CDR1 MNHEY, CDR2 SVGAGI. V shed 1 base and J shed 4 bases, with 10 bases lying between them. CDR3 length equals 14 residues. The CDR3 reads CASSYLQGGTEAFF. In nucleotides, the CDR3 is TGTGCCAGCAGTTACTTACAGGGTGGCACTGAAGCTTTCTTT.

The chain links TRBV5-6 to TRBJ2-3; possibly TRBD1 for D (6 bases). The germline V gene encodes CDR1 SGHDT and CDR2 YYEEEE. This CDR3 spans 15 amino acids. The V end was cut by 0 bases, the J end by 4 bases, with 12 bases between. In nucleotides, the CDR3 is TGTGCCAGCAGCTTGGGACAGGTTGTTCCAGATACGCAGTATTTT. The encoded protein is CASSLGQVVPDTQYF.

As DNA, the CDR3 is TGTGCCACCAGCAGGTCCGGGACAGGGGGCTACAATGAGCAGTTCTTC. Protein: CATSRSGTGGYNEQFF. The chain uses TRBV15 and TRBJ2-1, with 11 bases that match TRBD1. CDR1 is LNHNV, CDR2 YYDKDF, per germline (reference sequence). The CDR3 extends over 16 amino acids. V dropped 3 bases and J dropped 3; count of bases not matched to a gene: 4.

The rearrangement links TRBV5-1 to TRBJ1-1; D ambiguous. V was shortened by 2 bases and J by 8 bases, with 13 bases between the two germline ends. Per the germline V gene, CDR1 is SGHRS and CDR2 is YFSETQ. CDR3 size: 13 residues. Written as DNA, the CDR3 is TGCGCCAGCAGCTTTAACGGACTCTCAGAAGCTTTCTTT. Translation gives CASSFNGLSEAFF.

The chain is built from TRBV29-1 and TRBJ1-3; D may be TRBD1 (5 bases). The ends were cut back, 5 bases at V and 0 bases at J, with 8 bases in the middle. Germline CDR1 is SQVTM and CDR2 is ANQGSEA. The CDR3 spans 13 residues. CDR3 nucleotide sequence: TGCAGCGTTTCGACAGTCTCTGGAAACACCATATATTTT. Protein product: CSVSTVSGNTIYF.

V usage is TRBV7-2 and J usage is TRBJ2-2; 7 nucleotides agree with TRBD1. With V trimmed by 2 bases and J by 2 bases, 2 bases remained unmatched. The germline V gene encodes CDR1 SGHTA and CDR2 FQGNSA. The CDR3 consists of 15 residues. CDR3 in DNA: TGTGCCAGCAGCTTAAGACAGGGAAACACCGGGGAGCTGTTTTTT. It encodes CASSLRQGNTGELFF.

This chain joins TRBV28 and TRBJ2-7, with TRBD2 identical over 10 bases. Germline CDR1 reads MDHEN; CDR2 reads SYDVKM. This CDR3 contains 14 residues. V dropped 2 bases and J dropped 4; count of bases not matched to a gene: 2. CDR3 sequence (DNA): TGTGCCAGCAGTTTACTGGGACTAGCGTACGAGCAGTACTTC. It yields the protein CASSLLGLAYEQYF.